Shown below are 9 T cell receptor beta chains from a single sample sequenced in a study of blood T cell repertoires in COVID-19. Sequenced by immunoSEQ multiplex PCR; TCRdb stores in-frame clones only, minus some. Of 540,000 or so clones in the sample, approximately 88% were seen once. Input material: peripheral blood. These receptors all come from a woman aged 45-60 years with COVID-19, enrolled during active disease.

V gene TRBV19 combines with J gene TRBJ2-1; 7 bases are shared with TRBD1. The CDR3 loop spans 14 amino acids. Per the germline V gene, CDR1 is LNHDA and CDR2 is SQIVND (reference sequence). Trimming took 5 bases from V and 9 from J; bases not matched to a gene: 10. The CDR3 bases are TGTGCCAGTAGTCCGGACAGGTCCGTGGGTGAGCAGTTCTTC. Protein sequence: CASSPDRSVGEQFF.

This clone is a singleton in its sample. The chain couples TRBV19 to TRBJ2-3; 11 nucleotides agree with TRBD1. CDR1 is LNHDA, CDR2 SQIVND, per germline (reference sequence). J gave up 5 bases and V 3 bases, and 4 bases lay outside the gene matches. The CDR3 contains 15 residues. For the CDR3, the DNA is TGTGCCAGTAGTATGGACAGGGGGCATGTAGATACGCAGTATTTT. It translates to CASSMDRGHVDTQYF. Full variable domain (remainder filled in from reference TRBV19 and TRBJ2-3): DGGITQSPKYLFRKEGQNVTLSCEQNLNHDAMYWYRQDPGQGLRLIYYSQIVNDFQKGDIAEGYSVSREKKESFPLTVTSAQKNPTAFYLCASSMDRGHVDTQYFGPGTRLTVL.

V gene TRBV9 combines with J gene TRBJ1-6; 9 nucleotides align to TRBD1. Germline loops: CDR1 SGDLS, CDR2 YYNGEE. The CDR3 spans 15 residues. V was clipped by 3 bases and J by 6 bases; unmatched bases: 4. The CDR3 sequence: CASSAETGGNSPLHF. Here the CDR3 DNA reads TGTGCCAGCAGCGCGGAGACAGGGGGTAATTCACCCCTCCACTTT.

This clone was recorded a few times. This chain joins TRBV3-1 (or the pseudogene TRBV3-2) and TRBJ1-2; D is ambiguous. Germline-derived CDR1 and CDR2 are LGHDT and YNNKEL (reference sequence). CDR3 length: 13 residues. V was pared by 0 bases and J by 7 bases, with 9 bases between. Here the CDR3 DNA reads TGTGCCAGCAGCCAAGATGTAGTTTTTGGCTACACCTTC. This translates into CASSQDVVFGYTF.

This chain links TRBV3-1 (or the pseudogene TRBV3-2) with TRBJ2-7; D is possibly TRBD1 (5 bases). The V gene's germline CDR1 is LGHDT and CDR2 YNNKEL (reference sequence). Trimming pared 4 bases from V and 6 bases from J, leaving 10 bases between. The CDR3 runs 12 residues. CDR3 in DNA: TGTGCCAGCAGCCTCCGACAGCTCGAGCAGTACTTC. Translating it yields CASSLRQLEQYF.

The chain uses TRBV5-1 and TRBJ2-7, with TRBD1 matching over 8 bases. The germline gives CDR1 SGHRS, CDR2 YFSETQ. V lost 3 bases to trimming and J lost 3 bases; unmatched junction nucleotides: 8. The CDR3 has 15 amino acids. DNA of the CDR3: TGCGCCAGCAGCTCATCTACAGGGGGTCTCTACGAGCAGTACTTC. Translating it yields CASSSSTGGLYEQYF.

The V call is TRBV12-5, the J call TRBJ1-2; 8 bases align to TRBD1. J lost 4 bases, V lost 0 bases, and 7 bases had no gene match. This CDR3 has 16 amino acids. CDR1 and CDR2 from the germline V gene are LGHNT and FRNRAP. For the CDR3, the DNA is TGTGCTAGTGGTTTGGTCGACCGGGACAGGCCCTATGGCTACACCTTC. Protein sequence: CASGLVDRDRPYGYTF.

V usage is TRBV2 and J usage is TRBJ1-5; weak D call: TRBD1 (6 bases). The V end lost 7 bases, the J end lost 6 bases, and 16 bases lay between the germline ends. Germline CDR1 SNHLY, CDR2 FYNNEI. This CDR3 has 14 residues. The CDR3 DNA reads as TGTGCCAGCATGAGGGGGGGCGCGGGTCAGCCCCAGCATTTT. This translates into CASMRGGAGQPQHF.

This rearrangement joins TRBV5-1 to TRBJ2-7; D unresolved. CDR1 SGHRS and CDR2 YFSETQ come from the germline V gene. The CDR3 sequence is 14 residues long. Trimming shortened V by 4 bases and J by 5 bases, and 16 bases separated the two germline ends. The CDR3 coding sequence is TGCGCCAGCAGCCCCCGACCCCCGGCGGACGAGCAGTACTTC. It yields the protein CASSPRPPADEQYF.